This TCR beta chain was obtained from a study of blood T cell repertoires in COVID-19. Overall study: Some COVID-19 samples were acute and others convalescent; all came from the United States, Italy and Spain.

This study enrolled people aged roughly 18 to 90 from roughly 24 US geographic areas. Allocation to cohorts depended on clinical history reported by the participants. With 2 bases clipped from V and 9 bases from J, the junction kept 10 bases outside the gene matches. This CDR3 is built from 15 residues. CDR1 is ENHRY, CDR2 SYGVKD, per germline. Authors' processing steps: Amplification with reference gene primers provided the estimates of nucleated cell counts. Clones were sequenced by immunoSEQ multiplex PCR, and TCRdb holds only the in-frame ones, with some missing. D and trimming come from the DNA, and the V and J calls and clone size come from that table. The sample gives approximately 150,000 clones, roughly 84% of which show up once; 0.95% to 1.5% is in the top ten.

Material: PBMCs or T cells enriched from blood (not recorded which). The chain carries TRBV10-3 and TRBJ2-1, with TRBD2 identical over 7 bases. The sequence was obtained from a human donor with acute COVID-19. The donor label of this sample is uncertain. The CDR3: CAISERAGMNGEQFF. The CDR3 DNA reads TGTGCCATCAGTGAGAGAGCGGGGATGAATGGTGAGCAGTTCTTC.